This record covers a single T cell receptor (beta chain). Its antigen is unidentified. This entry is derived from a study of OX40 agonist ivuxolimab in advanced cancers. Study background: Three patients responded partially, comprising one with hepatocellular carcinoma and two with cutaneous melanoma.

Generated by immunoSEQ multiplex PCR, the TCRdb table keeps only in-frame clones and is missing some. The sample contains over 5,000 clones, over 70% of which appear only once. Study findings and constraints: Relative to CD4+, CD8+ T cells held more expanded clones on average. Clones of CD4+ and CD8+ blood T cells grew by week 6 at doses of 0.1 to 3.0 mg/kg. Among the lowest peripheral clonal expansion occurred in 0.1-3.0 mg/kg partial responders.

Germline lookup yields CDR1 MDHEN and CDR2 SYDVKM. Trimming took off 4 bases at V and 7 bases at J, with 14 bases between the two ends. The CDR3 runs 14 residues. The clonotype originates from an adult with an advanced solid tumor such as melanoma, head and neck, liver or kidney cancer. Sample: CD4+ or CD8+ T cells sorted from blood, taken in a trial of the OX40 agonist ivuxolimab. The chain has TRBV28 and TRBJ2-1; D is perhaps TRBD2 (6 bases). DNA of the CDR3: TGTGCCAGCAGTTCGGACTACGAGGCAAATGAGCAGTTCTTC. Translated: CASSSDYEANEQFF.